The clone carrying this T cell receptor (beta chain) has just one count. What it binds is unknown. The sample comes from a study of PD-1 blockade in classical Hodgkin lymphoma. At the level of the study: The patients were dosed with nivolumab 3 mg/kg, infused intravenously every 2 weeks. Study findings and constraints: CD8+ TCR diversity did not rise significantly by C4D1, unlike CD4+. Baseline diversity was lower in partial responders and progressors than complete responders.

TCRdb keeps only in-frame clones here, not all; method: immunoSEQ multiplex PCR. The table includes 7,400 or so clones, approximately 80% detected once. The time point denotes: cycle 4 day 1 (C4D1), after more than five weeks of nivolumab. Each patient experienced a relapse that followed autologous stem cell transplantation, and brentuximab vedotin exposure varied. Negative selection with magnets was how CD8+ T cells were isolated from the thawed PBMCs. Complete response, partial response or progressive disease were the best responses. CDR3 length equals 17 residues. Germline CDR1 and CDR2: SGDLS and YYNGEE. V was clipped by 0 bases and J by 2 bases; unmatched bases: 3.

Specimen: CD8+ T cells from blood, collected before the fourth cycle of nivolumab. This chain uses TRBV9 with TRBJ2-3, with 13 bases that match TRBD2. This sequence was found in a human donor with classical Hodgkin lymphoma. The CDR3 region has the DNA TGTGCCAGCAGCGTAGCCGGGACTAGCGGGATCACAGATACGCAGTATTTT. This codes for CASSVAGTSGITDTQYF. Combining the CDR3 with reference TRBV9 and TRBJ2-3 gives the whole variable domain DSGVTQTPKHLITATGQRVTLRCSPRSGDLSVYWYQQSLDQGLQFLIQYYNGEERAKGNILERFSAQQFPDLHSELNLSSLELGDSALYFCASSVAGTSGITDTQYFGPGTRLTVL.